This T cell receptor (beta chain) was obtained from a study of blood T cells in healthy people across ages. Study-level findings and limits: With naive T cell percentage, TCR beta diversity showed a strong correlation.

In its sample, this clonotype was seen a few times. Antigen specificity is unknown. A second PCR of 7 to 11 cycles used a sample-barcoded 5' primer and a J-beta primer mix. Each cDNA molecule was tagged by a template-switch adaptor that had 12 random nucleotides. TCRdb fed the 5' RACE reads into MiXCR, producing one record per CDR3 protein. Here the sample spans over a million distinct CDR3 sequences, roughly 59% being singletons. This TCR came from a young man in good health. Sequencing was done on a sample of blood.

The CDR3 here is CASSLDGPEQFF. The CDR3 coding sequence is TGTGCCAGCAGTTTAGACGGGCCTGAGCAGTTCTTC. The chain combines TRBV12-3 or TRBV12-4 with TRBJ2-1; unclear D gene. Trimming stripped 1 base from V and 9 bases from J, with 7 bases between. The length of the CDR3 is 12 residues.